Following are 2 T cell receptor beta chains from one sample sequenced in a study of shared clonotypes between healthy human individuals. The data were produced by immunoSEQ multiplex PCR, yet TCRdb's version contains in-frame clones alone and is incomplete. This table holds over a million clones, roughly 98% found once. Sequencing was done on a sample of naive CD4+ T cells sorted from blood. Specified subset: CD45RA+ positively selected. The receptors shown here come from a man aged 30 to 45 in good health.

A few counts support this clone. V is TRBV30 and J is TRBJ1-5; weak D call: TRBD1 (5 bases). V gave up 5 bases and J gave up 4 bases, with 12 bases separating them. Germline V gene sequence: CDR1 GTSNPN, CDR2 SVGIG (reference sequence). CDR3 length: 13 amino acids. This CDR3 is CAWDRGENQPQHF. DNA for the CDR3: TGTGCCTGGGATCGGGGGGAAAATCAGCCCCAGCATTTT.

This clone appeared a single time. V is TRBV2 and J is TRBJ2-3; D is undetermined. The germline V and J ends were trimmed by 4 bases and 4 bases, with 9 bases remaining between them. Germline V gene lookup returns CDR1 SNHLY and CDR2 FYNNEI. The CDR3 covers 13 residues. This chain's CDR3 is CASSAKLSDTQYF. The CDR3 region has the DNA TGTGCCAGCAGTGCAAAGTTGTCAGATACGCAGTATTTT.